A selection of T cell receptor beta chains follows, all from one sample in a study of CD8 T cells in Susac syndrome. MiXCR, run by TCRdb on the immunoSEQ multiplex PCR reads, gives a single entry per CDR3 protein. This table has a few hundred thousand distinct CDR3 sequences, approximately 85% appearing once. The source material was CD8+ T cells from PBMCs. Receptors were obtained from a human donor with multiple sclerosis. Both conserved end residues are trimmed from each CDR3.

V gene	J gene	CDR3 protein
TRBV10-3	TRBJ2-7	AIGSGAYGQY
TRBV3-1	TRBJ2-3	ASSQVEELAGSDTQY
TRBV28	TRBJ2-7	ASSFLRTYEQY
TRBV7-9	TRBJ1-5	ASSTSDVSNQPQH
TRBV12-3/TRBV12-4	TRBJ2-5	AIEAGGAVKTQY
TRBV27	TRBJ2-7	ASSLSRSVGFNEQY
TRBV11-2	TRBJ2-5	ASSPRTSGRQETQY
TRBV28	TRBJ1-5	ASGTRTGSDQPQH
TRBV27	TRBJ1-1	ASASSPTGATEAF
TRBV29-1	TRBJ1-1	SVAAPEAF
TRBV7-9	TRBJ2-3	ASETASTDTQY
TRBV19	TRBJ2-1	ASSSRLAGGTYNEQF
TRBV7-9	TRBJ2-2	ASRVVSGPTGELF
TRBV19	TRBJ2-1	ASSYYSSYNEQF
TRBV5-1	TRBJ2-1	ASSLKAGESYNEQF
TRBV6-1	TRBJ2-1	ASSDNSGSGVWEQF
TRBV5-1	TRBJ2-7	ASRTNSGSYGEQY
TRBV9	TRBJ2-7	ASSPGLAVLYEQY
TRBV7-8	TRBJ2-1	ASSLSRGGLSYNEQF
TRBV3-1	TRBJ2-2	ASSQSSVVTGELF
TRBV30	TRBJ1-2	AWSVMWDRDYGYT
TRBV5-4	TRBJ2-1	ASSLSWRTSGGGEQF
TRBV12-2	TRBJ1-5	ASRLARTPDYNQPQH
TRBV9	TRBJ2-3	ASSAGLAGGPSTDTQY
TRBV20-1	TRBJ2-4	SARDGLKNIQY
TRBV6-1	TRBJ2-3	ASRGLAGGYTQY
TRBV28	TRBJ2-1	ASIIDSSYNEQF
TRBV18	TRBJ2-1	ASSTGGSSYNEQF
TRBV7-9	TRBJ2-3	ASSLARTRQNTQY
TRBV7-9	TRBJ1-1	ASSSGFTEAF
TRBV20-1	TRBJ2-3	SAWTVTDTQY
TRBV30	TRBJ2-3	AWSPGFSTDTQY
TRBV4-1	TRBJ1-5	ASSQEGTFNQPQH
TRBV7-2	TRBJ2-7	ASSLATAPPYEQY
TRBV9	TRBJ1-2	ASSVNSPGGYGYT
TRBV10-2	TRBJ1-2	ASRGTGGYGYT
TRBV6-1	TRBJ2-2	ASSEWRTGDTGELF
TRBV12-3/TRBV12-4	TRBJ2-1	ASKSDSPVGVNEQF
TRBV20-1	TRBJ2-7	SAKSFWFGGEQY
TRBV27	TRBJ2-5	ASSTYHQETQY
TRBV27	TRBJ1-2	ASSFLDTGGFNYGYT
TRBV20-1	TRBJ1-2	SAPTGGAKGYT
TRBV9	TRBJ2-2	ASSVGHTGELF
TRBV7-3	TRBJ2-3	ASSLTSFADTQY
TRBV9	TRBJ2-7	ASSEGTSGNYEQY